The clone carrying this TCR beta chain was counted a few times. Antigen specificity is unknown. The data originate from a study of blood T cells in healthy people across ages. Study-level results: Diversity was higher, and naive CD4+ cells more numerous, in long-lived donors than in aged donors.

The trim removed 6 bases at V and 3 bases at J, leaving 3 bases unmatched. Germline CDR1 and CDR2: LGHNT and FRNRAP. The CDR3 loop spans 14 amino acids. Alongside a J-beta primer mix, a sample-barcoded 5' primer served in a second PCR lasting roughly 6 to 11 cycles. Via MiXCR, TCRdb re-called the 5' RACE reads, giving one row per CDR3 protein. The data contain roughly 1,700,000 distinct CDR3 sequences, roughly 27% of them singletons. The sequence was obtained from a woman aged 25 to 39 in good health. The chain links TRBV12-5 to TRBJ2-1; 9 bases fit TRBD2. Sample: blood. CDR3 DNA: TGTGCTAGTGGCATTAGCGGGGGCTACAATGAGCAGTTCTTC. Protein product: CASGISGGYNEQFF.